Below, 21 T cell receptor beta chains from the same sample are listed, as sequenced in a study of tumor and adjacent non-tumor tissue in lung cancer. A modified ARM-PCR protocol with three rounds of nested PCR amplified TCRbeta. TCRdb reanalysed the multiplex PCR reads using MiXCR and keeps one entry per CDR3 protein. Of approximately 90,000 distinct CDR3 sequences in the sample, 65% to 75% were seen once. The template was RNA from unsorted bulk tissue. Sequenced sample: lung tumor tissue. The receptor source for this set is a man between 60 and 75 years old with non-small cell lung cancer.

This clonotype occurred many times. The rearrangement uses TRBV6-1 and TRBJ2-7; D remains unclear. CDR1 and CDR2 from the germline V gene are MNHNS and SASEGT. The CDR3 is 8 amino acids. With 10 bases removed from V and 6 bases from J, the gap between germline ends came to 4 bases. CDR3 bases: TGTGCCACTTCCGAGCAGTACTTC. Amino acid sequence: CATSEQYF.

DNA for the CDR3: TGTGCCAGCTTATTGAGAAAAACAGGCTACACCTTC. Amino acid sequence: CASLLRKTGYTF. The rearrangement uses TRBV11-2 and TRBJ1-2; D unclear. Per germline, CDR1 SGHAT and CDR2 FQNNGV. Trimming took 8 bases from V and 8 from J, leaving 15 bases between them. The CDR3 extends over 12 amino acids. Full variable domain (missing parts from reference TRBV11-2 and TRBJ1-2): EAGVAQSPRYKIIEKRQSVAFWCNPISGHATLYWYQQILGQGPKLLIQFQNNGVVDDSQLPKDRFSAERLKGVDSTLKIQPAKLEDSAVYLCASLLRKTGYTFGSGTRLTVV.

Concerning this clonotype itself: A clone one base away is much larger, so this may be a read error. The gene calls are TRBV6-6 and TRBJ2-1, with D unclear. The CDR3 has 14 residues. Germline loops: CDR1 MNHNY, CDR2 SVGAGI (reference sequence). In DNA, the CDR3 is TGTGCCAGCAGGGGTCCCGTCTCCTACAATGAGCCGTTCTTC. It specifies CASRGPVSYNEPFF.

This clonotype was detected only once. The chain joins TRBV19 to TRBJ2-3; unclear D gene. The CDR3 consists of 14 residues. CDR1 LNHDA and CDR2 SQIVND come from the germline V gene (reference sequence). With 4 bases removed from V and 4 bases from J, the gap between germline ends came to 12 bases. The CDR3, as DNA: TGTGCCAGTAGTAACGGGTTTGTTTCAGATACGCAGTATTTT. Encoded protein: CASSNGFVSDTQYF. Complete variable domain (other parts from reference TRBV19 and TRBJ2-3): DGGITQSPKYLFRKEGQNVTLSCEQNLNHDAMYWYRQDPGQGLRLIYYSQIVNDFQKGDIAEGYSVSREKKESFPLTVTSAQKNPTAFYLCASSNGFVSDTQYFGPGTRLTVL.

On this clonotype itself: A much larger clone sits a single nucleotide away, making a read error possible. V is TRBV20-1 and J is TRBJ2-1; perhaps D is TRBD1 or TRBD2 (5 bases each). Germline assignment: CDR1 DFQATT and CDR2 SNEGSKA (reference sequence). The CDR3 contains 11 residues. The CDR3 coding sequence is TGCAGTGCTAATTTGGGGGATGAGCAGGTCTTC. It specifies CSANLGDEQVF.

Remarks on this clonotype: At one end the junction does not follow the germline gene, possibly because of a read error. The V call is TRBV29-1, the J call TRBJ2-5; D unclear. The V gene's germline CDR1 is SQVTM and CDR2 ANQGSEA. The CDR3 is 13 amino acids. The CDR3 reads CSVVVGYQETQYF. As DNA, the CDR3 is TGCAGCGTCGTCGTGGGGTACCAAGAGACCCAGTATTTC. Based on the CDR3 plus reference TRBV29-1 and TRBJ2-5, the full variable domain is SAVISQKPSRDICQRGTSLTIQCQVDSQVTMMFWYRQQPGQSLTLIATANQGSEATYESGFVIDKFPISRPNLTFSTLTVSNMSPEDSSIYLCSVVVGYQETQYFGPGTRLLVL.

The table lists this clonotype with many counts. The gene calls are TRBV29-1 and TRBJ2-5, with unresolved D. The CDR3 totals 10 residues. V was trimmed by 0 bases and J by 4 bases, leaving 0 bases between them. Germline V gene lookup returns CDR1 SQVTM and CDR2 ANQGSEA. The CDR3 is CSVEEETQYF. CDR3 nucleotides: TGCAGCGTTGAAGAAGAGACCCAGTACTTC.

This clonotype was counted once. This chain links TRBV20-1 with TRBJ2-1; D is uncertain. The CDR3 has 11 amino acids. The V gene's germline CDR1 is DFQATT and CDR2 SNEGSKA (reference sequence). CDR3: CGVSSYNEQFF. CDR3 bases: TGCGGTGTTAGCTCCTACAATGAGCAGTTCTTC.

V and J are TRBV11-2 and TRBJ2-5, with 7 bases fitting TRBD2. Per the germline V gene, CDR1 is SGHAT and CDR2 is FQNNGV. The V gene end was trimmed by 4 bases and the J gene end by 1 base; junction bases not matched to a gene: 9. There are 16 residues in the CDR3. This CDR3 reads CASSSYGLVVQETQYF. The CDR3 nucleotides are TGTGCCAGCAGCTCATACGGACTAGTCGTCCAAGAGACCCAGTACTTC. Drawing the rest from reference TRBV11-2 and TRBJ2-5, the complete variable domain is EAGVAQSPRYKIIEKRQSVAFWCNPISGHATLYWYQQILGQGPKLLIQFQNNGVVDDSQLPKDRFSAERLKGVDSTLKIQPAKLEDSAVYLCASSSYGLVVQETQYFGPGTRLLVL.

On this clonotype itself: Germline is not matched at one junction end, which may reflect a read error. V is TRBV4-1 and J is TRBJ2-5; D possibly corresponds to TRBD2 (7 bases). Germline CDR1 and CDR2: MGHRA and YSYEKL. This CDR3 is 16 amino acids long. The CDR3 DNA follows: TGCGCCAACAGCCAAGACGGGGGGCGAGGGGAAGGGACCCAGTACTTC. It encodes CANSQDGGRGEGTQYF.

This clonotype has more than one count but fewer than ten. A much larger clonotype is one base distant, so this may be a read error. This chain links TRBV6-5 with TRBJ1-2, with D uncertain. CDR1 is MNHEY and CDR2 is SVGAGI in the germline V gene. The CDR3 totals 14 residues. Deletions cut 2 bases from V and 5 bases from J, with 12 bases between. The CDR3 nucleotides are TGTGCCAGCAGTTACAAGGGCGGGAAGTATGGCTACACCTTC. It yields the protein CASSYKGGKYGYTF.

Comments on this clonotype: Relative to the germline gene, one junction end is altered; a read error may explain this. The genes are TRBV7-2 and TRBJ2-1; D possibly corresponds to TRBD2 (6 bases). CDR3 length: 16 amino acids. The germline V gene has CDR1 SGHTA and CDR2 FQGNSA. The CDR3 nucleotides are TGTGCCAGCAACTTAGATAACGGGAGCGCCTACATTGAGCAGTTCTTC. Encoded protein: CASNLDNGSAYIEQFF.

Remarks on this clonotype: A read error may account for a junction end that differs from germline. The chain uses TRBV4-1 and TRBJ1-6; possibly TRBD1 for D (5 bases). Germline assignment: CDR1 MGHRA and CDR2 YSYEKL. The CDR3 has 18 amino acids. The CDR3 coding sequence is TGCCCCAGCAGCCAAGAGGTGGAGACATGGGGACGAGGGTCACCCCTCCACTTT. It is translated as CPSSQEVETWGRGSPLHF.

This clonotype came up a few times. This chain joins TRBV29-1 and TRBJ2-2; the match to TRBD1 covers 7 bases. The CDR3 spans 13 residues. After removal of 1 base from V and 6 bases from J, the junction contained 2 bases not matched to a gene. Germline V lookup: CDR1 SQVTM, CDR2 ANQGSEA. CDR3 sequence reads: CSVEVTGAGELFF. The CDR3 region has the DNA TGCAGCGTTGAAGTCACAGGGGCCGGGGAGCTGTTTTTT.

The CDR3 spells CSAGAGLDIQYF. For the CDR3, the DNA is TGCAGTGCTGGTGCCGGGTTAGACATTCAGTACTTC. V and J are TRBV20-1 and TRBJ2-4; D not resolved. The CDR3 length is 12 residues. Trimming took off 5 bases at V and 8 bases at J, with 13 bases between the two ends. Germline CDR1 reads DFQATT; CDR2 reads SNEGSKA (reference sequence).

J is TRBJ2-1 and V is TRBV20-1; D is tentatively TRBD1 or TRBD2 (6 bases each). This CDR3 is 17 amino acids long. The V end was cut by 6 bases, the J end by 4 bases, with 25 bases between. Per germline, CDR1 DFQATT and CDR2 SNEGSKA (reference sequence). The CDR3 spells CSANPGVGWRGYNEQFF. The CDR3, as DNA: TGCAGTGCCAATCCAGGGGTTGGGTGGAGGGGATACAATGAGCAGTTCTTC.

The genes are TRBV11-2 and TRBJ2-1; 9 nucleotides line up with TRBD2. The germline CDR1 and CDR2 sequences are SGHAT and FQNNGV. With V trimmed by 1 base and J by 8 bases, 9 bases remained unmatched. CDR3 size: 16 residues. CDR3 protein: CASSLGTSVGWDEQFF. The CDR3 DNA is TGTGCCAGCAGCTTAGGGACTAGCGTGGGGTGGGATGAGCAGTTCTTC.

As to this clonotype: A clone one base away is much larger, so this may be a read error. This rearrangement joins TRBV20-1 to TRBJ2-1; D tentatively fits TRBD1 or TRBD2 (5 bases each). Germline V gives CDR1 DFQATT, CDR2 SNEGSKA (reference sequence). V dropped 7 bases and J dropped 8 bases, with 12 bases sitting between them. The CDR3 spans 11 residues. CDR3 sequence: CSVNLGDEQFF. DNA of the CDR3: TGCAGTGTTAATTTGGGGGATGAGCAGTTCTTC.

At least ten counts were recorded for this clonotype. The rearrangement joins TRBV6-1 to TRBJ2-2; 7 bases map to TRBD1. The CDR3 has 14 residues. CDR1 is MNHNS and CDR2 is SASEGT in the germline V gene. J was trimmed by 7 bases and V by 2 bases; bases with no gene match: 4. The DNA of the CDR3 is TGTGCCAGCAGTGAAAGTCAGGGGGTCGGGGAGCTGTTTTTT. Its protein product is CASSESQGVGELFF.

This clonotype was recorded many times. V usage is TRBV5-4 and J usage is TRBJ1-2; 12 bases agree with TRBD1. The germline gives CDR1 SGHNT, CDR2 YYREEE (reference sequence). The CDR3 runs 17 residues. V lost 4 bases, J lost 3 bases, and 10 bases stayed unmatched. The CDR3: CASSPGTGTGGDYGYTF. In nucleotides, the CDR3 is TGTGCCAGCAGCCCAGGAACCGGGACAGGGGGCGACTATGGCTACACCTTC.

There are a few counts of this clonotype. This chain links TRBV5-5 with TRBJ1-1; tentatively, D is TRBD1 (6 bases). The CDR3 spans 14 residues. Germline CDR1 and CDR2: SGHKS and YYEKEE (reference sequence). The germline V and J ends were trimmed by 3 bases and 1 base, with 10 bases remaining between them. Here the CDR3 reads CASSSGQANTEAFF. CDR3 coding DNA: TGTGCCAGCAGCTCGGGACAAGCGAACACTGAAGCTTTCTTT.